This entry concerns a single T cell receptor beta chain. The length of the CDR3 is 15 residues. V lost 1 base, J lost 0 bases, and 9 bases lay in between. Germline assignment: CDR1 MGHRA and CDR2 YSYEKL. This sample was taken from a study of control samples from healthy donors and cancer patients. Generated by immunoSEQ multiplex PCR, the TCRdb table keeps only in-frame clones and is missing some. Of tens of thousands of clones listed, 90% were seen once; the top ten hold over 3%. The TCR was taken from a young woman in good health. The sequenced sample consisted of blood. The V gene is TRBV4-1, the J gene TRBJ1-2; maybe TRBD1 (6 bases). The CDR3 DNA follows: TGCGCCAGCAGCCAAGGGACAGAAACTAACTATGGCTACACCTTC. Translation: CASSQGTETNYGYTF.